This TCR beta chain emerged from a study of T cell changes during pregnancy in multiple sclerosis. Assay used: immunoSEQ multiplex PCR; TCRdb lists only in-frame clones, some missing. The sample records tens of thousands of clones, approximately 90% being singletons. Germline CDR1 reads MNHNS; CDR2 reads SASEGT. Trimming cost V 2 bases and J 6 bases, with 11 bases left between them. The CDR3 spans 14 residues. This clone was seen just once. The sequencing here drew on peripheral blood, taken in the first trimester of pregnancy. This chain uses TRBV6-1 with TRBJ2-1, with D uncertain. This TCR was recovered from a female donor in good health, enrolled as a control in a pregnancy study. DNA of the CDR3: TGTGCCAGCAGTGAAACGACATTTGTCAATGAGCAGTTCTTC. Translation: CASSETTFVNEQFF.